These 32 T cell receptor beta chains originate from one sample sequenced in a study of T cells expressing NK-cell markers. With the 5' RACE reads reprocessed, TCRdb shows one record per CDR3 protein and no DNA. Its table records under 600,000 distinct CDR3 sequences. Sequencing used blood T cells: a sorted CD56 or NKG2C T cell subset, CD4+ or CD8+ T cells, or bulk PBMC T cells (not recorded which). All receptors come from a woman aged 45-59 years in good health.

The V and J genes are TRBV25-1 and TRBJ2-1. CDR3 length equals 13 residues. Germline CDR1 is MGHDK and CDR2 is SYGVNS. CDR3: CATSGNLYNEQFF.

J is TRBJ2-1 and V is TRBV5-5; TCRdb proposes TRBD1, but this gene call is untestable without DNA. The germline V gene has CDR1 SGHKS and CDR2 YYEKEE (reference sequence). There are 15 residues in the CDR3. CDR3 protein: CASAREGLSYNEQFF. The entire variable domain, with the rest obtained from reference TRBV5-5 and TRBJ2-1, is as follows: DAGVTQSPTHLIKTRGQQVTLRCSPISGHKSVSWYQQVLGQGPQFIFQYYEKEERGRGNFPDRFSARQFPNYSSELNVNALLLGDSALYLCASAREGLSYNEQFFGPGTRLTVL.

The J gene is TRBJ2-3, the V gene TRBV7-3; TCRdb's D call, TRBD1, is unchecked because there is no DNA. Germline V gives CDR1 SGHTA, CDR2 FQGTGA. The CDR3 has 18 residues. The CDR3 region is CASSLFAGQSWRTDTQYF.

The chain carries TRBV27 and TRBJ1-1; TCRdb's D call, TRBD1, is unchecked because there is no DNA. The CDR3 runs to 14 residues. Looked up from germline, CDR1 is MNHEY and CDR2 is SMNVEV (reference sequence). CDR3 protein: CASKIYGANTEAFF.

The V call is TRBV5-5, the J call TRBJ1-4. CDR1 is SGHKS, CDR2 YYEKEE, per germline (reference sequence). The CDR3 is made up of 15 amino acids. This CDR3 is CASSHLVVQYEKLFF.

This rearrangement joins TRBV19 to TRBJ2-5; the TCRdb D gene call, TRBD2, has no DNA to confirm it. This CDR3 spans 15 amino acids. Germline loops: CDR1 LNHDA, CDR2 SQIVND (reference sequence). This chain's CDR3 is CASSIGGRVLETQYF.

This sequence joins TRBV19 and TRBJ1-2; the D call from TCRdb, TRBD1, cannot be confirmed without DNA. The length of the CDR3 is 14 residues. Germline V gives CDR1 LNHDA, CDR2 SQIVND (reference sequence). The CDR3 sequence: CASSRTQGGKPYTF. The full variable domain, with the rest looked up from reference TRBV19 and TRBJ1-2, is DGGITQSPKYLFRKEGQNVTLSCEQNLNHDAMYWYRQDPGQGLRLIYYSQIVNDFQKGDIAEGYSVSREKKESFPLTVTSAQKNPTAFYLCASSRTQGGKPYTFGSGTRLTVV.

The chain links TRBV11-3 to TRBJ2-7; TCRdb's D gene call, TRBD2, goes unchecked for lack of DNA. The CDR3 runs 16 residues. CDR1 SGHNT and CDR2 YENEEA come from the germline V gene. The CDR3 region is CASSPPGLAGSHEQYF.

The rearrangement joins TRBV2 to TRBJ2-7; TCRdb outputs TRBD1, but without DNA this stays unchecked. This CDR3 region has 13 residues. CDR1 and CDR2 from the germline V gene are SNHLY and FYNNEI. CDR3 in amino acids: CASLGPGPFEQYF. Supplemented by reference TRBV2 and TRBJ2-7, the full variable domain reads EPEVTQTPSHQVTQMGQEVILRCVPISNHLYFYWYRQILGQKVEFLVSFYNNEISEKSEIFDDQFSVERPDGSNFTLKIRSTKLEDSAMYFCASLGPGPFEQYFGPGTRLTVT.

The CDR3: CASSLNDGTGELFF. The J gene is TRBJ2-2, the V gene TRBV4-2. The CDR3 contains 14 residues. Germline lookup yields CDR1 LGHNA and CDR2 YNFKEQ.

The rearrangement links TRBV12-3 or TRBV12-4 to TRBJ1-6; TCRdb's D call of TRBD1 is untestable without DNA. This CDR3 comprises 13 residues. The CDR3 here is CASGGTGNSPLHF.

This chain links TRBV7-2 with TRBJ2-1; the D call from TCRdb, TRBD2, cannot be confirmed without DNA. CDR3 length: 15 residues. Looked up from germline, CDR1 is SGHTA and CDR2 is FQGNSA. CDR3 sequence: CASSSRAGREDEQFF.

CDR3 region: CASSQKLPGLAGETQYF. This chain connects TRBV4-2 to TRBJ2-5; checking the TCRdb D call of TRBD2 is not possible without DNA. The CDR3 contains 17 residues. Per the germline V gene, CDR1 is LGHNA and CDR2 is YNFKEQ.

The CDR3: CATSDPGGGPYNEQFF. The chain employs TRBV24-1 and TRBJ2-1; TCRdb designates TRBD1, a call that cannot be tested without DNA. Germline CDR1 is KGHDR and CDR2 is SFDVKD. The CDR3 sequence is 16 residues long.

The chain carries TRBV12-3 or TRBV12-4 and TRBJ2-3; TCRdb outputs TRBD2, but without DNA this stays unchecked. This CDR3 has 12 amino acids. CDR3 region: CASSFAEGTQYF.

The chain has TRBV18 and TRBJ1-3. Germline V lookup: CDR1 KGHSH, CDR2 LQKENI. The CDR3 loop spans 16 amino acids. CDR3 amino acids: CASSPVTGRTGNTIYF.

The chain is built from TRBV9 and TRBJ2-7; TCRdb's D gene call, TRBD2, goes unchecked for lack of DNA. This CDR3 comprises 16 residues. CDR1 and CDR2 (germline): SGDLS, YYNGEE. The chain's CDR3 is CASSAPRGGGNYEQYF.

The rearrangement uses TRBV7-9 and TRBJ2-1; TCRdb indicates TRBD1, and absent DNA this call remains unverified. This CDR3 contains 12 residues. In germline, CDR1 is SEHNR, CDR2 FQNEAQ (reference sequence). This chain's CDR3 is CASSTGQGRQFF.

This chain joins TRBV6-1 and TRBJ1-2; TCRdb lists TRBD1, though no DNA is available to test this call. Germline V gives CDR1 MNHNS, CDR2 SASEGT. This CDR3 region has 14 residues. CDR3: CASSEGDAHYGYTF.

The chain's CDR3 is CASSLVGLAGGVEETQYF. This chain links TRBV12-3 or TRBV12-4 with TRBJ2-5; TCRdb's D call of TRBD2 is untestable without DNA. This CDR3 comprises 18 residues.

This sequence joins TRBV6-5 and TRBJ1-2; TCRdb proposes TRBD1, but this gene call is untestable without DNA. The CDR3 sequence is 12 residues long. Per germline, CDR1 MNHEY and CDR2 SVGAGI. The chain's CDR3 is CASSDTGGGYTF.

CDR3 sequence reads: CASSYLGLTGNEQFF. The chain uses TRBV6-6 and TRBJ2-1; the TCRdb call, TRBD2, lacks DNA for checking. The length of the CDR3 is 15 residues. Germline V gene lookup returns CDR1 MNHNY and CDR2 SVGAGI (reference sequence).

J is TRBJ2-1 and V is TRBV12-3 or TRBV12-4; TCRdb returns TRBD2, unconfirmable since there is no DNA. The CDR3 contains 18 residues. CDR3 residues: CASSSSRSGQRVDNEQFF.

The chain combines TRBV20-1 with TRBJ1-4; TCRdb picks TRBD1, but there is no DNA to check that call. Germline CDR1 is DFQATT and CDR2 is SNEGSKA (reference sequence). The CDR3 runs 17 residues. CDR3 loop: CSARSRDRGATNEKLFF.

This rearrangement joins TRBV7-9 to TRBJ2-5. The CDR3 is 12 residues long. The germline V gene encodes CDR1 SEHNR and CDR2 FQNEAQ (reference sequence). CDR3 residues: CASSFSVETQYF. Full variable domain (rest looked up from reference TRBV7-9 and TRBJ2-5): DTGVSQNPRHKITKRGQNVTFRCDPISEHNRLYWYRQTLGQGPEFLTYFQNEAQLEKSRLLSDRFSAERPKGSFSTLEIQRTEQGDSAMYLCASSFSVETQYFGPGTRLLVL.

The V and J genes are TRBV20-1 and TRBJ2-1; TCRdb names TRBD2, which stays unverified in the absence of DNA. Germline values: CDR1 DFQATT, CDR2 SNEGSKA (reference sequence). The CDR3 is made up of 11 amino acids. The CDR3 protein is CSVTGGGEQFF.

The chain couples TRBV5-1 to TRBJ2-2; checking the TCRdb D call of TRBD2 is not possible without DNA. Germline V gives CDR1 SGHRS, CDR2 YFSETQ. The CDR3 covers 17 residues. CDR3 sequence: CASSLRTSGKGTGELFF.

The chain couples TRBV5-1 to TRBJ2-1. Germline V gene lookup returns CDR1 SGHRS and CDR2 YFSETQ. CDR3 length: 14 residues. This CDR3 is CASSLRLEPNEQFF.

The gene calls are TRBV7-9 and TRBJ1-4. This CDR3 has 12 amino acids. Germline values: CDR1 SEHNR, CDR2 FQNEAQ (reference sequence). CDR3: CASSPAGGKLFF.

V is TRBV20-1 and J is TRBJ2-3; TCRdb indicates TRBD2, and absent DNA this call remains unverified. Germline values: CDR1 DFQATT, CDR2 SNEGSKA (reference sequence). The CDR3 spans 15 residues. CDR3 loop: CSAGTSGSLGDTQYF.

V and J are TRBV5-1 and TRBJ2-5; checking the TCRdb D call of TRBD1 is not possible without DNA. The germline gives CDR1 SGHRS, CDR2 YFSETQ. The CDR3 totals 12 residues. The CDR3 reads CASTGGQETQYF. The full variable domain, its missing parts supplied by reference TRBV5-1 and TRBJ2-5, is KAGVTQTPRYLIKTRGQQVTLSCSPISGHRSVSWYQQTPGQGLQFLFEYFSETQRNKGNFPGRFSGRQFSNSRSEMNVSTLELGDSALYLCASTGGQETQYFGPGTRLLVL.

The genes are TRBV6-1 and TRBJ2-3; no DNA is available, so the TRBD2 call from TCRdb remains unchecked. Germline V gene lookup returns CDR1 MNHNS and CDR2 SASEGT. CDR3 length equals 13 residues. CDR3: CASRAGAVDTQYF.